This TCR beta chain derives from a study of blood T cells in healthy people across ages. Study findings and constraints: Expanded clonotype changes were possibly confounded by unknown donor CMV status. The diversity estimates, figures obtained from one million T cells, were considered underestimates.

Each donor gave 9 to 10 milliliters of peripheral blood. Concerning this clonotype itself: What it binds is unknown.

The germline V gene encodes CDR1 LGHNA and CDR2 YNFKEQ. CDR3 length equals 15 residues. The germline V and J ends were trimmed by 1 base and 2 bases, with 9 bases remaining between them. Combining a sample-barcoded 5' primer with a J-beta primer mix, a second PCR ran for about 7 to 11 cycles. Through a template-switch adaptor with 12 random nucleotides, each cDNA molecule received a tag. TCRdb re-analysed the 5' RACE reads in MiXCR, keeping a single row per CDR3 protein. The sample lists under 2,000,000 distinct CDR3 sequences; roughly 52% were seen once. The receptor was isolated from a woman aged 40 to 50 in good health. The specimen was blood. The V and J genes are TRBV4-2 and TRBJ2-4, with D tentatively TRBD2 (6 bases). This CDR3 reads CASSQAAGTKNIQYF. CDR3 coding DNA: TGTGCCAGCAGCCAAGCCGCGGGGACCAAAAACATTCAGTACTTC.